Reported below is one T cell receptor beta chain. The data belong to a study of identical twins. TCRdb reprocessed the 5' RACE reads with MiXCR, giving one entry per CDR3 protein. The sample records about 920,000 distinct CDR3 sequences, around an eighth being singletons. Trimming left V 4 bases short and J 5 bases short, with 17 bases between. There are 15 residues in the CDR3. Germline values: CDR1 LNHDA, CDR2 SQIVND (reference sequence). These records were also assigned to another study, of yellow fever vaccine responses in identical twins.

The chain uses TRBV19 and TRBJ1-1, with TRBD1 as a possible D gene (5 bases). The sequence derives from a woman aged 18-35 years in good health. The material sequenced was PBMCs. The CDR3 coding sequence is TGTGCCAGTAGTACCTGGGGGGGAGCGAAGACTGAAGCTTTCTTT. This encodes CASSTWGGAKTEAFF.